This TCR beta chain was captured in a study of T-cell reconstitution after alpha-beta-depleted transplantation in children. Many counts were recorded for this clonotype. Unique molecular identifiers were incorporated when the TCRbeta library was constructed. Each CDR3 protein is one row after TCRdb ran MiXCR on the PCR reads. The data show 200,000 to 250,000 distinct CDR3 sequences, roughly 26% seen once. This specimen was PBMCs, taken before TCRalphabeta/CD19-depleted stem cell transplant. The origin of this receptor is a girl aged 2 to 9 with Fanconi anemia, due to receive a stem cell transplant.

CDR3: CASSLGSNTGELFF. The CDR3 region has the DNA TGTGCCAGCAGCTTGGGGAGTAACACCGGGGAGCTGTTTTTT. V is TRBV7-7 and J is TRBJ2-2, with TRBD2 as a possible D gene (5 bases). The germline gives CDR1 SSHAT, CDR2 FNYEAQ (reference sequence). Trimming took off 3 bases at V and 2 bases at J, with 7 bases between the two ends. The length of the CDR3 is 14 residues.